These 8 T cell receptor beta chains share one sample of origin, sequenced in a study of T cell responses to AZD1222 COVID-19 vaccine. Only in-frame clones appear in the TCRdb table, and some are missing; sequencing was by immunoSEQ multiplex PCR. The table lists tens of thousands of clones, 75% to 95% of them singletons. Sequenced here: peripheral blood, sampled on day 0 of MenACWY control vaccination. These receptors originate from an adult in good health.

The chain is built from TRBV18 and TRBJ1-5; TRBD1 matches 7 bases. The CDR3 totals 14 residues. CDR1 KGHSH and CDR2 LQKENI come from the germline V gene. V lost 3 bases and J lost 4; bases outside the gene matches: 3. The CDR3 DNA sequence: TGTGCCAGCTCACCGGGACAGATAAATCAGCCCCAGCATTTT. Translation gives CASSPGQINQPQHF.

The chain combines TRBV6-4 with TRBJ1-2, with D perhaps TRBD1 (5 bases). Germline CDR1 is MRHNA and CDR2 is SNTAGT. The ends were cut back, 6 bases at V and 7 bases at J, with 12 bases in the middle. The CDR3 is 12 amino acids. The chain's CDR3 is CASRSQGSGYTF. The CDR3 nucleotides read TGTGCCAGCAGAAGTCAGGGAAGTGGCTACACCTTC.

J is TRBJ1-2 and V is TRBV3-1 (or the pseudogene TRBV3-2); a possible D gene is TRBD1 (5 bases). V was trimmed by 0 bases and J by 5 bases, leaving 7 bases between them. Germline V CDR1 and CDR2: LGHDT, YNNKEL (reference sequence). The CDR3 is 13 amino acids. The CDR3 bases are TGTGCCAGCAGCCAAGATAGGGGTTATGGCTACACCTTC. This gives the protein CASSQDRGYGYTF.

The CDR3 nucleotides are TGTGCCAGCAGGACGGGAATAGCGAACACTGAAGCTTTCTTT. This gives the protein CASRTGIANTEAFF. V is TRBV6-5 and J is TRBJ1-1; D gene unclear. Germline-derived CDR1 and CDR2 are MNHEY and SVGAGI. This CDR3 is built from 14 residues. With 6 bases removed from V and 1 base from J, the gap between germline ends came to 12 bases.

The J gene is TRBJ2-3, the V gene TRBV6-5; D not resolved. CDR3 size: 15 residues. The V and J ends lost 0 bases and 1 base respectively, with 8 bases between them. Germline V CDR1 and CDR2: MNHEY, SVGAGI. This chain's CDR3 is CASSYSASGTDTQYF. The CDR3 region has the DNA TGTGCCAGCAGTTACTCGGCCAGCGGCACAGATACGCAGTATTTT.

The gene calls are TRBV4-1 and TRBJ2-1; D is undetermined. This CDR3 comprises 14 residues. Trimming took off 4 bases at V and 2 bases at J, with 9 bases between the two ends. Germline V CDR1 and CDR2: MGHRA, YSYEKL. The chain's CDR3 is CASSPEGPYNEQFF. CDR3 bases: TGCGCCAGCAGCCCAGAAGGCCCCTACAATGAGCAGTTCTTC.

The sample holds one count of this clone. The rearrangement uses TRBV10-3 and TRBJ1-6; possibly TRBD1 for D (5 bases). Germline V CDR1 and CDR2: ENHRY, SYGVKD. This CDR3 is built from 14 residues. Deletions cut 8 bases from V and 2 bases from J, with 10 bases between. The CDR3 loop reads CAIEEGTYNSPLHF. The CDR3 DNA reads as TGTGCCATCGAAGAGGGGACCTATAATTCACCCCTCCACTTT.

The gene calls are TRBV6-5 and TRBJ1-1, with D possibly TRBD1 on 5 matching bases. The CDR3 totals 15 residues. Between the trimmed V and J ends, which lost 8 bases and 1 base, there was a span of 17 bases. CDR1 and CDR2 from the germline V gene are MNHEY and SVGAGI. CDR3 protein: CASAATGTANTEAFF. The CDR3 bases are TGTGCCAGCGCTGCTACCGGGACCGCGAACACTGAAGCTTTCTTT.